The 17 T cell receptor beta chains in this list originate from one sample, sequenced in a study of spatial heterogeneity in lung cancer. General study points: Within tumors, counts of expanded alpha and beta TCRs tracked tumor mutation counts.

Antigens of these TCRs are unknown. Each CDR3 protein gets one entry after TCRdb re-called the 5' RACE reads with MiXCR. The sample has about 100,000 distinct CDR3 sequences, 4% to 4.5% seen once. Time point in this sample: sample taken at primary tumor resection. The sample was lung tumor tissue, taken at surgery. The receptors shown here come from a male donor with early-stage non-small cell lung cancer.

This clonotype was recorded many times. V gene TRBV10-3 combines with J gene TRBJ2-3; D not certain. The CDR3 extends over 18 amino acids. From germline, CDR1 is ENHRY and CDR2 SYGVKD. The ends were cut back, 0 bases at V and 0 bases at J, with 16 bases in the middle. The CDR3 region has the DNA TGTGCCATCAGTGAGTCAGTAAGCAGGATGGCTAGCACAGATACGCAGTATTTT. Translation gives CAISESVSRMASTDTQYF.

This clonotype has more than one count but fewer than ten. The V and J genes are TRBV12-3 or TRBV12-4 and TRBJ2-6; D is unresolved. V was trimmed by 7 bases and J by 2 bases, leaving 15 bases between them. The CDR3 has 16 amino acids. CDR3 region: CASKVYVGTGANVLTF. The CDR3 DNA sequence: TGTGCCAGCAAAGTTTATGTGGGGACTGGGGCCAACGTCCTGACTTTC.

This clonotype was seen at least ten times. V is TRBV4-1 and J is TRBJ2-7; 9 nucleotides align to TRBD1. V was pared by 1 base and J by 2 bases, with 6 bases of the junction left unmatched. Germline V CDR1 and CDR2: MGHRA, YSYEKL. The CDR3 totals 16 residues. CDR3 nucleotide sequence: TGCGCCAGCAGCCAAGGCACAGGGGGCCATCCCTACGAGCAGTACTTC. As protein: CASSQGTGGHPYEQYF.

CDR3 sequence reads: CAWQGRDEQFF. In nucleotides, the CDR3 is TGTGCCTGGCAGGGTAGGGATGAGCAGTTCTTC. The chain joins TRBV30 to TRBJ2-1; D perhaps matches TRBD1 (5 bases). The CDR3 covers 11 residues. CDR1 is GTSNPN, CDR2 SVGIG, per germline (reference sequence). V was trimmed by 5 bases and J by 8 bases, leaving 10 bases between them. Full variable domain (rest looked up from reference TRBV30 and TRBJ2-1): SQTIHQWPATLVQPVGSPLSLECTVEGTSNPNLYWYRQAAGRGLQLLFYSVGIGQISSEVPQNLSASRPQDRQFILSSKKLLLSDSGFYLCAWQGRDEQFFGPGTRLTVL.

This clonotype was observed a handful of times. The rearrangement links TRBV6-5 to TRBJ2-1; D perhaps matches TRBD2 (6 bases). The CDR3 runs to 15 residues. V was shortened by 2 bases and J by 3 bases, with 11 bases between the two germline ends. Germline CDR1 is MNHEY and CDR2 is SVGAGI. The CDR3 protein is CASSYGRDFYNEQFF. In DNA form, the CDR3 reads TGTGCCAGCAGTTACGGTCGGGACTTCTACAATGAGCAGTTCTTC.

The sample holds many counts of this clonotype. This rearrangement joins TRBV15 to TRBJ1-1; 7 bases map to TRBD1. The length of the CDR3 is 14 residues. Germline CDR1 reads LNHNV; CDR2 reads YYDKDF (reference sequence). The junction had 2 bases not matched to a gene; V was cut back by 3 bases and J by 1 base. For the CDR3, the DNA is TGTGCCACCAGCAGGGACAGGAGGAACACTGAAGCTTTCTTT. It yields the protein CATSRDRRNTEAFF.

The table lists this clonotype with many counts. The chain employs TRBV11-2 and TRBJ2-5; TRBD1 matches at 9 bases. The germline V gene encodes CDR1 SGHAT and CDR2 FQNNGV. The CDR3 length is 15 residues. Losses at the gene ends were 5 bases for V and 5 bases for J; bases not matched to a gene: 9. The CDR3: CASSTGQGWSETQYF. CDR3 coding DNA: TGTGCCAGCAGCACCGGACAGGGGTGGAGTGAGACCCAGTACTTC.

This clonotype was found many times. The chain has TRBV6-2 or TRBV6-3 and TRBJ2-3; 14 bases map to TRBD2. Per germline, CDR1 MNHEY and CDR2 SVGEGT. The CDR3 sequence is 21 residues long. V lost 2 bases to trimming and J lost 3 bases; unmatched junction nucleotides: 16. In nucleotides, the CDR3 is TGTGCCAGCAGTTACGGACCAAGCCTACGGACTAGCGGGAGGAGAACAGATACGCAGTATTTT. Encoded protein: CASSYGPSLRTSGRRTDTQYF.

This clonotype was picked up many times. The V call is TRBV7-9, the J call TRBJ2-6; D is possibly TRBD2 (6 bases). This CDR3 contains 15 residues. Trimming took 5 bases from V and 0 from J, leaving 8 bases between them. Germline CDR1 SEHNR, CDR2 FQNEAQ (reference sequence). In nucleotides, the CDR3 is TGTGCCAGCAGCAGGCGGGACTCTGGGGCCAACGTCCTGACTTTC. Translating it yields CASSRRDSGANVLTF.

This chain's CDR3 is CASSRGPGQRNEKLFF. CDR3 nucleotides: TGCGCCAGCAGCAGGGGACCCGGACAGAGAAATGAAAAACTGTTTTTT. The chain has TRBV5-1 and TRBJ1-4, with D maybe TRBD1 (6 bases). CDR1 and CDR2 (germline): SGHRS, YFSETQ. Trimming pared 4 bases from V and 5 bases from J, leaving 18 bases between. There are 16 residues in the CDR3.

This clonotype was found many times. This chain uses TRBV5-1 with TRBJ2-3; 7 bases match TRBD2. Trimming took 0 bases from V and 5 from J; bases not matched to a gene: 3. This CDR3 has 14 residues. Germline assignment: CDR1 SGHRS and CDR2 YFSETQ. In DNA, the CDR3 is TGCGCCAGCAGCTTGGGTGGGGAGGGAGATACGCAGTATTTT. It yields the protein CASSLGGEGDTQYF.

This clonotype was picked up many times. The rearrangement joins TRBV28 to TRBJ2-7; D perhaps matches TRBD2 (6 bases). Germline V gene sequence: CDR1 MDHEN, CDR2 SYDVKM. Trimming stripped 7 bases from V and 4 bases from J, with 14 bases between. This CDR3 has 13 amino acids. The CDR3 sequence is CASTLEGQYEQYF. For the CDR3, the DNA is TGTGCCAGCACCTTGGAGGGGCAATACGAGCAGTACTTC.

This clonotype was found a few times. The gene calls are TRBV2 and TRBJ2-1; D gene unclear. The CDR3 has 14 amino acids. Germline values: CDR1 SNHLY, CDR2 FYNNEI. V lost 6 bases to trimming and J lost 0 bases, with 9 bases between them. CDR3 region: CASSRILSYNEQFF. CDR3 coding DNA: TGTGCCAGCAGCAGAATTCTCTCCTACAATGAGCAGTTCTTC. The full variable domain, its missing parts supplied by reference TRBV2 and TRBJ2-1, is EPEVTQTPSHQVTQMGQEVILRCVPISNHLYFYWYRQILGQKVEFLVSFYNNEISEKSEIFDDQFSVERPDGSNFTLKIRSTKLEDSAMYFCASSRILSYNEQFFGPGTRLTVL.

This clonotype was picked up many times. The CDR3 sequence: CASSPPSGGATDTQYF. The CDR3 DNA is TGCGCCAGCAGCCCCCCTAGCGGGGGAGCCACAGATACGCAGTATTTT. The V call is TRBV5-1, the J call TRBJ2-3, with 10 positions matching TRBD2. CDR3 length: 16 amino acids. Germline values: CDR1 SGHRS, CDR2 YFSETQ. The junction had 7 bases not matched to a gene; V was cut back by 4 bases and J by 2 bases.

This chain links TRBV4-1 with TRBJ1-4; no firm D call. Germline V gene sequence: CDR1 MGHRA, CDR2 YSYEKL. CDR3 length: 13 residues. V was cut by 2 bases and J by 8 bases, with 9 bases left in between. The CDR3 region has the DNA TGCGCCAGCAGCCAACGCCACCGGGAAAAACTGTTTTTT. Translated, it gives CASSQRHREKLFF.

This clonotype was counted many times. The J gene is TRBJ2-3, the V gene TRBV7-8; D remains unclear. The V and J ends lost 3 bases and 1 base respectively, with 8 bases between them. This CDR3 has 14 amino acids. Germline V gene lookup returns CDR1 SGHVS and CDR2 FQNEAQ. The CDR3 protein is CASSFSAGTDTQYF. The CDR3 bases are TGTGCCAGCAGCTTCAGCGCAGGCACAGATACGCAGTATTTT.

Here the CDR3 reads CASSEGGHTEAFF. The CDR3 region has the DNA TGTGCCAGCAGTGAGGGAGGCCACACTGAAGCTTTCTTT. V is TRBV12-3 or TRBV12-4 and J is TRBJ1-1; D unclear. The V gene lost 5 bases and the J gene lost 3 bases, with 10 bases spanning the gap. The length of the CDR3 is 13 residues.